This T cell receptor (beta chain) came from a study of breast tumors, draining lymph nodes, adjacent tissues. Samples came from axillary lymph nodes draining the breast cancer. TCRdb reprocessed the multiplex PCR reads with MiXCR, giving one entry per CDR3 protein. The table includes 84,000 or so distinct CDR3 sequences, over 25% detected once. Many counts were recorded for this clonotype. The sample was axillary lymph node tissue. This TCR derives from a female donor with breast cancer. Some clones in this sample may be carry-over from other donors' samples.

This chain's CDR3 is CASSLGDRVVDEQYF. The CDR3 DNA sequence: TGTGCCAGCAGCTTGGGGGACAGGGTAGTCGACGAGCAGTACTTC. This chain connects TRBV5-5 to TRBJ2-7; 9 nucleotides align to TRBD1. The CDR3 is 15 amino acids. Germline CDR1 is SGHKS and CDR2 is YYEKEE (reference sequence). V lost 0 bases to trimming and J lost 5 bases; unmatched junction nucleotides: 6.